Each of the 9 T cell receptor beta chains below was sequenced from the same sample in a study of blood T cell repertoires in COVID-19. Method: immunoSEQ multiplex PCR; TCRdb's copy keeps in-frame clones and lacks some. The table has roughly 160,000 clones, around nine tenths seen once. Sequenced material: peripheral blood. Receptors were obtained from a woman in her seventies with COVID-19, enrolled during active disease.

J is TRBJ1-4 and V is TRBV28; no reliable D call. The germline V gene has CDR1 MDHEN and CDR2 SYDVKM. With 5 bases removed from V and 3 bases from J, the gap between germline ends came to 10 bases. The CDR3 has 14 amino acids. The DNA for the CDR3 is TGTGCCAGCAGTCGGATCGGGGCTAATGAAAAACTGTTTTTT. Protein sequence: CASSRIGANEKLFF.

V and J are TRBV3-1 (or the pseudogene TRBV3-2) and TRBJ2-2; tentative D call: TRBD1 (6 bases). Per germline, CDR1 LGHDT and CDR2 YNNKEL (reference sequence). This CDR3 spans 16 amino acids. V was pared by 0 bases and J by 5 bases, with 13 bases between. The CDR3 region is CASSQDWQGRTGELFF. In DNA, the CDR3 is TGTGCCAGCAGCCAAGATTGGCAGGGGCGTACCGGGGAGCTGTTTTTT.

The chain is built from TRBV5-1 and TRBJ2-7; TRBD1 might be the D (5 bases). There are 14 residues in the CDR3. Germline lookup yields CDR1 SGHRS and CDR2 YFSETQ. V was clipped by 0 bases and J by 2 bases, with 9 bases between them. The CDR3 DNA reads TGCGCCAGCAGCTTGGAACAGGCAGCCTACGAGCAGTACTTC. As protein: CASSLEQAAYEQYF.

The gene calls are TRBV6-2 or TRBV6-3 and TRBJ2-3, with D perhaps TRBD2 (6 bases). The germline CDR1 and CDR2 sequences are MNHEY and SVGEGT. This CDR3 has 12 residues. Trimming took off 5 bases at V and 9 bases at J, with 12 bases between the two ends. This chain's CDR3 is CASSTAGPTQYF. The CDR3 coding sequence is TGTGCCAGCAGTACTGCGGGACCCACGCAGTATTTT.

The gene calls are TRBV28 and TRBJ2-7, with unresolved D. The V and J ends lost 4 bases and 2 bases respectively, with 15 bases between them. The CDR3 has 15 residues. Per the germline V gene, CDR1 is MDHEN and CDR2 is SYDVKM. In DNA, the CDR3 is TGTGCCAGCAGTTCAATGGGCAGGATCGCCTACGAGCAGTACTTC. It codes for CASSSMGRIAYEQYF. The complete variable domain, with remaining parts taken from reference TRBV28 and TRBJ2-7, reads DVKVTQSSRYLVKRTGEKVFLECVQDMDHENMFWYRQDPGLGLRLIYFSYDVKMKEKGDIPEGYSVSREKKERFSLILESASTNQTSMYLCASSSMGRIAYEQYFGPGTRLTVT.

J is TRBJ2-2 and V is TRBV30, with TRBD1 matching over 9 bases. V lost 5 bases, J lost 7 bases, and 8 bases stayed unmatched. From germline, CDR1 is GTSNPN and CDR2 SVGIG (reference sequence). The CDR3 contains 14 residues. The CDR3 region has the DNA TGTGCCTGGGGGGACAGGGTGTTGAGCGGGGAGCTGTTTTTT. This encodes CAWGDRVLSGELFF.

This sequence joins TRBV20-1 and TRBJ1-5; D perhaps matches TRBD1 (6 bases). In germline, CDR1 is DFQATT, CDR2 SNEGSKA (reference sequence). The CDR3 is made up of 17 amino acids. V was shortened by 3 bases and J by 4 bases, with 22 bases between the two germline ends. In nucleotides, the CDR3 is TGCAGTGCTAGTTTGGGGAAAGGGGGTTCGGGGAATCAGCCCCAGCATTTT. Amino acid sequence: CSASLGKGGSGNQPQHF.

The chain has TRBV19 and TRBJ1-1; no firm D call. The ends were cut back, 3 bases at V and 0 bases at J, with 5 bases in the middle. Germline V gives CDR1 LNHDA, CDR2 SQIVND (reference sequence). The CDR3 consists of 13 residues. This CDR3 reads CASSIGVNTEAFF. In DNA form, the CDR3 reads TGTGCCAGTAGTATCGGGGTGAACACTGAAGCTTTCTTT.

The chain is built from TRBV15 and TRBJ2-7, with D perhaps TRBD1 (6 bases). Trimming stripped 0 bases from V and 6 bases from J, with 15 bases between. Germline CDR1 reads LNHNV; CDR2 reads YYDKDF (reference sequence). CDR3 length equals 15 residues. Here the CDR3 reads CATSRDRAGVFEQYF. The CDR3 nucleotides read TGTGCCACCAGCAGAGATCGGGCAGGGGTATTCGAGCAGTACTTC. The whole variable domain, remainder taken from reference TRBV15 and TRBJ2-7, is DAMVIQNPRYQVTQFGKPVTLSCSQTLNHNVMYWYQQKSSQAPKLLFHYYDKDFNNEADTPDNFQSRRPNTSFCFLDIRSPGLGDTAMYLCATSRDRAGVFEQYFGPGTRLTVT.